The source of this T cell receptor (beta chain) is a study of human T cells and chemical hapten exposure (dated by TCRdb to about 2021). At the level of the whole study: Libraries were combined into a pool for sequencing, and differences in TCR yield between samples came mainly from small differences in library volumes within the pool. For every blood RNA sample, sequencing covered both the TCR alpha and TCR beta chains. In alopecia patients, the study followed how the peripheral blood TCR repertoire changed in vivo over primary and secondary sensitization to diphenylcyclopropenone (DPC), a hapten.

Libraries were built with 5' RACE. Sequencing was performed on an Illumina MiSeq. During library preparation, unique molecular identifiers were attached to individual cDNA molecules so that TCRs could be counted quantitatively and reproducibly. The original methods were these. Samples had a median of roughly 98,000 TCRs, with a range from 23,224 to 690,600. The Decombinator software suite was used to annotate V, J and CDR3 in the TCR reads. Every sample was subsampled to the same number of TCRs (28,000) for the PS versus PT1 abundance plots. TCRs were defined as expanded if absent before sensitization and observed at least eight times at the 2-week time point. Starting from the raw public reads, TCRdb applied fastp trimming at Q25, assembled clones with MiXCR and retained in-frame beta chains. Every entry covers one CDR3 protein and lists the most common genes and DNA from its rows. These V and J calls rely on TCRdb rather than the paper's analysis. The sample table shows about 80,000 distinct CDR3 sequences, and about 8.4% are seen once. The ten largest clonotypes hold 2% to 2.5% of the sample.

Total RNA was extracted from unfractionated whole blood that had been collected in Tempus Blood RNA tubes. Five or six healthy volunteers were used as TCR sequencing controls and were bled at day 0, 2 weeks and 6 weeks. Taken from cysteine to phenylalanine, the CDR3 has 17 residues. The retained sequence is limited to the CDR3, 51 bases, with the frame set at the first base. The germline ends are 22 bases apart after V is trimmed by 0 bases and J by 7 bases. Looking up the germline V gene yields CDR1 SGHRS and CDR2 YFSETQ. Broad study findings and their caveats: No change with DPC sensitization was found in the number of TCRs above 1 in 1000 frequency, and no evidence of global repertoire structure alterations was found. Repeated subsampling changed both the strength of the expansion versus patch-test correlation and the threshold at which the correlation became significant.

The sample holds many counts of this clonotype. Its antigen remains undetermined. Per-base quality was not reported, and no clone a single base away is much larger than it. This TCR derives from a male donor in good health. This sequence uses TRBV5-1 and TRBJ1-1; the D gene remains uncertain. The CDR3 here reads CASSLGQPVPSIDEAFF. The DNA sequence is as follows: TGCGCCAGCAGCTTGGGGCAGCCGGTTCCCTCAATCGATGAAGCTTTCTTT.